This TCR beta chain was captured by sequencing in a study of cytomegalovirus exposure and HLA in healthy donors. Study summary: Per a later analysis, the roughly 640 first-cohort and under 150 validation repertoires shared one platform.

Turning to this clone: What it binds is unknown.

Germline V lookup: CDR1 SGHRS, CDR2 YFSETQ. This CDR3 spans 13 amino acids. V gave up 3 bases and J gave up 8 bases, with 12 bases separating them. This table comes from immunoSEQ multiplex PCR, and its TCRdb copy is limited to in-frame clones, with some not included. The data contain 100,000 to 150,000 clones, 88% of them singletons. Study outcomes and limitations: Overall, 164 TCR beta chains were annotated as cytomegalovirus-associated. First-cohort TCR clusters tended to co-occur in the 120 or so validation repertoires, a later analysis found.

Source material: PBMCs. This receptor was identified in a man aged 30 to 45 in good health and CMV-seronegative. The chain uses TRBV5-1 and TRBJ2-1, with D unresolved. CDR3 protein: CASSSNGWDEQFF. Written as DNA, the CDR3 is TGCGCCAGCAGCTCAAACGGGTGGGATGAGCAGTTCTTC.